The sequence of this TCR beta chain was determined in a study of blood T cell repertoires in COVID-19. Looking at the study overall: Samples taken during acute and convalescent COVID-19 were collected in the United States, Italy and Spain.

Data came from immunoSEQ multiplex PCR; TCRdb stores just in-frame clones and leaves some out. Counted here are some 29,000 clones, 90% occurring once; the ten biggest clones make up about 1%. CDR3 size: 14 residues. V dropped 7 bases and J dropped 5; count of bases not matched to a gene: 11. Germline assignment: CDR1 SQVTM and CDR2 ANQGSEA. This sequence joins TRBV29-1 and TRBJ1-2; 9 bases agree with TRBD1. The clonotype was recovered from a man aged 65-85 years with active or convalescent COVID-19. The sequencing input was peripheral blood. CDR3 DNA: TGCAGCGCCTCCGGGACAGGGATCGGTTATGGCTACACCTTC. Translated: CSASGTGIGYGYTF.